The sequence of this TCR beta chain was determined in a study of blood T cell repertoires in COVID-19. At the level of the study: Whether acute or convalescent, the COVID-19 samples came from the United States, Italy and Spain.

The CDR3 runs 16 residues. Germline V lookup: CDR1 SGHRS, CDR2 YFSETQ. Trimming left V 0 bases short and J 3 bases short, with 12 bases between. TCRdb's table, derived via immunoSEQ multiplex PCR, lists solely in-frame clones and lacks some. This sample has roughly 240,000 clones, with around nine tenths found just once. The receptor's source is a woman aged 55 to 70 who had recovered from COVID-19. This sequence joins TRBV5-1 and TRBJ2-2; D might be TRBD2 (5 bases). The sequenced sample was peripheral blood. The CDR3 DNA is TGCGCCAGCAGCTTGGTCCCGGGAAAGGACACCGGGGAGCTGTTTTTT. Its translation is CASSLVPGKDTGELFF.